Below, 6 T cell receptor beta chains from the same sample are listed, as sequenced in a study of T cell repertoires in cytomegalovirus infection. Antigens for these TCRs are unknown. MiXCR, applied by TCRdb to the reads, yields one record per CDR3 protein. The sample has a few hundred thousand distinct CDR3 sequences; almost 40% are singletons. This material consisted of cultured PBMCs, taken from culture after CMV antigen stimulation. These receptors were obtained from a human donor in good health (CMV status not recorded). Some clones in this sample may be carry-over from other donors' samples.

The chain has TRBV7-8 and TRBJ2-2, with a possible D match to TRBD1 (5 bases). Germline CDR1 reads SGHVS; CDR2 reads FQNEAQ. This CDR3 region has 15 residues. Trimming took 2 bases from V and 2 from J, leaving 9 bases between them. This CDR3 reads CASSLRQGNTGELFF. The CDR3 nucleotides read TGTGCCAGCAGCTTAAGGCAGGGCAACACCGGGGAGCTGTTTTTT.

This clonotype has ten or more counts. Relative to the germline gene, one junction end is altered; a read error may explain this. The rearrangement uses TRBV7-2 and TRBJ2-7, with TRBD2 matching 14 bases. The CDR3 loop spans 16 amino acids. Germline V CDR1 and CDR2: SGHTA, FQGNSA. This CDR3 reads CASSLAGTSGSNEQYF. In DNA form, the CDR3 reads TGTGCCAGCAGCCTAGCCGGGACTAGCGGGAGTAACGAGCAGTACTTC.

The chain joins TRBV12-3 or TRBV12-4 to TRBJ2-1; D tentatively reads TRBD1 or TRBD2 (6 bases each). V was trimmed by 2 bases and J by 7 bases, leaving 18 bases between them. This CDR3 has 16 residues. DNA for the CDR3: TGTGCCAGCAGTTTATCGGGACATGGGAGGATGAATGAGCAGTTCTTC. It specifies CASSLSGHGRMNEQFF.

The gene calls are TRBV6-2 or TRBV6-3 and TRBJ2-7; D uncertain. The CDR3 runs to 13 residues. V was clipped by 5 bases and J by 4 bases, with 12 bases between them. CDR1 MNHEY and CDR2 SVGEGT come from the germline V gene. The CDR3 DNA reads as TGTGCCAGCAGTGAGGACGGGCCATACGAGCAGTACTTC. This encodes CASSEDGPYEQYF.

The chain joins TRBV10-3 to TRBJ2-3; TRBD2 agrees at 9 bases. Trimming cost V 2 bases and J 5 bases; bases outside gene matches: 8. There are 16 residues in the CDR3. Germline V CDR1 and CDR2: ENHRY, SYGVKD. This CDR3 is CAISESSGRQIDTQYF. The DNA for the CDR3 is TGTGCCATCAGTGAGAGTAGCGGGAGACAGATAGATACGCAGTATTTT.

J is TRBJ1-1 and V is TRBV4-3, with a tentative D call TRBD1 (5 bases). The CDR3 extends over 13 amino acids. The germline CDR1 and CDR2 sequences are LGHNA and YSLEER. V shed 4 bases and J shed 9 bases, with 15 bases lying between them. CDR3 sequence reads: CASSPDRGFQAFF. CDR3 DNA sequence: TGCGCCAGCAGCCCTGACAGAGGATTTCAAGCTTTCTTT.